The 4 T cell receptor beta chains below come from one sample, sequenced in a study of cytomegalovirus exposure and HLA in healthy donors. PCR employed 60 Vbeta and 13 Jbeta primers. Here immunoSEQ multiplex PCR was the method, and the copy in TCRdb shows in-frame clones only, minus some. Of some 140,000 clones listed, approximately 82% were seen once; the top ten hold about 1.5%. The sequencing input was PBMCs. These TCRs come from a man aged 35 to 55 in good health and CMV-seronegative.

The chain links TRBV6-5 to TRBJ1-4; the D gene is possibly TRBD1 (6 bases). The germline V and J ends were trimmed by 4 bases and 1 base, with 7 bases remaining between them. This CDR3 region has 14 residues. The germline V gene has CDR1 MNHEY and CDR2 SVGAGI. The CDR3 spells CASSSRGTNEKLFF. DNA of the CDR3: TGTGCCAGCAGTTCCAGGGGAACTAATGAAAAACTGTTTTTT.

In nucleotides, the CDR3 is TGTGCCAGCAGTTGGACAGCTCAAGAGACCCAGTACTTC. This translates into CASSWTAQETQYF. The gene calls are TRBV27 and TRBJ2-5; TRBD1 is a possible D gene (6 bases). The CDR3 sequence is 13 residues long. Trimming cost V 4 bases and J 2 bases, with 8 bases left between them. The V gene's germline CDR1 is MNHEY and CDR2 SMNVEV (reference sequence).

The gene calls are TRBV7-9 and TRBJ2-3, with 7 bases matching TRBD1. After removal of 2 bases from V and 6 bases from J, the junction contained 5 bases not matched to a gene. Germline lookup yields CDR1 SEHNR and CDR2 FQNEAQ (reference sequence). This CDR3 comprises 14 residues. The chain's CDR3 is CASSLPVTGDTQYF. The DNA for the CDR3 is TGTGCCAGCAGCTTACCGGTGACAGGGGATACGCAGTATTTT.

This rearrangement joins TRBV25-1 to TRBJ2-5; D not certain. CDR3 length: 13 amino acids. Trimming took 2 bases from V and 4 from J, leaving 8 bases between them. Germline V lookup: CDR1 MGHDK, CDR2 SYGVNS. CDR3 nucleotide sequence: TGTGCCAGCAGTGAACTGGCAGGAGAGACCCAGTACTTC. Encoded protein: CASSELAGETQYF.